This is a list of T cell receptor beta chains from one sample in a study of molecular identifiers for immune sequencing clone quantification. TCRdb redid the calling of the PCR reads with MiXCR, one entry per CDR3 protein. The sample comprises a few hundred thousand distinct CDR3 sequences, 25% of which are singletons, and about 0.75% rests with the top ten. Sequencing input: naive CD8+ T cells from blood, with Jurkat cell RNA spiked in. The receptors shown here come from a human donor in good health. Some libraries in this study had Jurkat cell RNA spiked in. Both conserved end residues are part of each CDR3. The order of the fields is J gene, clone size, V gene, D gene, CDR3 DNA, CDR3 protein. D genes are given only for firm matches. Expanded clones are given a class, and other clones once, few, many or no size at all.

J gene: TRBJ2-5; clone size: many; V gene: TRBV5-5; D gene: TRBD2; CDR3 DNA: TGTGCCAGCAGCCCGGGAGGAAGGGTTATCAAGGAGACCCAGTACTTC; CDR3 protein: CASSPGGRVIKETQYF
J gene: TRBJ2-7; clone size: -; V gene: TRBV3-1; D gene: -; CDR3 DNA: TGTGCCAGCAGCCAAGCTGGGAGGCCCTACGAGCAGTACTTC; CDR3 protein: CASSQAGRPYEQYF
J gene: TRBJ2-4; clone size: once; V gene: TRBV28; D gene: TRBD1; CDR3 DNA: TGTGCCAGCAGTAGCCTCCGGGACAGGGATAAAAACATTCAGTACTTC; CDR3 protein: CASSSLRDRDKNIQYF
J gene: TRBJ2-3; clone size: -; V gene: TRBV19; D gene: -; CDR3 DNA: TGTGCCGGTAGTACCACAGATACGCAGTATTTT; CDR3 protein: CAGSTTDTQYF
J gene: TRBJ2-7; clone size: -; V gene: TRBV11-2; D gene: TRBD1; CDR3 DNA: TGTGCCAGCAGCTTAGCCCAGGGGGCTATCGAAGAGCAGTACTTC; CDR3 protein: CASSLAQGAIEEQYF
J gene: TRBJ1-1; clone size: few; V gene: TRBV4-3; D gene: -; CDR3 DNA: TGCGCCAGCAGCCAAGATCGGGGGGAAGGGACAGAAGCTTTCTTT; CDR3 protein: CASSQDRGEGTEAFF
J gene: TRBJ1-6; clone size: -; V gene: TRBV20-1; D gene: TRBD1; CDR3 DNA: TGCAGTGCTAGAGATATCGGACAGGCGTCCTATAATTCACCCCTCCACTTT; CDR3 protein: CSARDIGQASYNSPLHF
J gene: TRBJ2-3; clone size: -; V gene: TRBV2; D gene: TRBD2; CDR3 DNA: TGTGCCAGCAGTGAACTAGCGGCAGATACGCAGTATTTT; CDR3 protein: CASSELAADTQYF
J gene: TRBJ1-1; clone size: -; V gene: TRBV4-3; D gene: -; CDR3 DNA: TGCGCCAGCAGCCCCCGCTATCGGGGCTTTATCCCTGAAGCTTTCTTT; CDR3 protein: CASSPRYRGFIPEAFF
J gene: TRBJ1-5; clone size: many; V gene: TRBV7-9; D gene: -; CDR3 DNA: TGTGCCAGCAGCCAGTTCGCGGGGCCCCAGCATTTT; CDR3 protein: CASSQFAGPQHF
J gene: TRBJ2-7; clone size: -; V gene: TRBV7-9; D gene: TRBD2; CDR3 DNA: TGTGCCAGCAGCCCTGCGGTGGGGCTGGGGGGGGAGCAGTACTTC; CDR3 protein: CASSPAVGLGGEQYF
J gene: TRBJ2-7; clone size: -; V gene: TRBV19; D gene: -; CDR3 DNA: TGTGCCAGTTCACCGGGACCCAAGTACGAGCAGTACTTC; CDR3 protein: CASSPGPKYEQYF
J gene: TRBJ2-1; clone size: -; V gene: TRBV11-3; D gene: TRBD2; CDR3 DNA: TGTGCCAGCAGCGCGGGGACTAGCGGGAAGGGTGAGCAGTTCTTC; CDR3 protein: CASSAGTSGKGEQFF
J gene: TRBJ2-7; clone size: -; V gene: TRBV6-2/TRBV6-3; D gene: -; CDR3 DNA: TGTGCCAGCCTACGGGGCGGCGTGAAGTACTTC; CDR3 protein: CASLRGGVKYF
J gene: TRBJ2-7; clone size: many; V gene: TRBV30; D gene: -; CDR3 DNA: TGTGCCTGGAGTGGCCGACAAGGGGTATTGGACGAGCAGTACTTC; CDR3 protein: CAWSGRQGVLDEQYF
J gene: TRBJ2-1; clone size: -; V gene: TRBV27; D gene: -; CDR3 DNA: TGTGCCAGCAGTTTGTCCGCCGGGCCCGGGGATGAGCAGGTCTTC; CDR3 protein: CASSLSAGPGDEQVF
J gene: TRBJ2-3; clone size: many; V gene: TRBV9; D gene: -; CDR3 DNA: TGTGCCAGCAGCCCACGGGGAGGGGGAAGCACAGATACGCAGTATTTT; CDR3 protein: CASSPRGGGSTDTQYF
J gene: TRBJ2-3; clone size: -; V gene: TRBV9; D gene: -; CDR3 DNA: TGTGCCAGCAGCGGAACGACAGGCCACGGCACAGATACGCACTATTTT; CDR3 protein: CASSGTTGHGTDTHYF